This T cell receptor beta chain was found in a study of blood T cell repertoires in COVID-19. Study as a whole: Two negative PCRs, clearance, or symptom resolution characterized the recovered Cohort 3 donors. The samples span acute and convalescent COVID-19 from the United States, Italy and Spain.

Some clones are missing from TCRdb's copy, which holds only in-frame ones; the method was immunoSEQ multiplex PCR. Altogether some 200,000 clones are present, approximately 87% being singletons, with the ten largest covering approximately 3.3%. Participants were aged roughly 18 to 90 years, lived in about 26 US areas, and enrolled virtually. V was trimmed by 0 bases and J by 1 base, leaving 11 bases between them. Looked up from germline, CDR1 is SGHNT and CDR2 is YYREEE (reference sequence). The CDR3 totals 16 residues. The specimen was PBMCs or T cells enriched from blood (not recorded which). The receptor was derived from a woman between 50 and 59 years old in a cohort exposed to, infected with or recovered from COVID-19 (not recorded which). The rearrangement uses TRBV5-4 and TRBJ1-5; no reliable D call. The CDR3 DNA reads TGTGCCAGCAGCTTGGATGGAGGGAGGAGCAATCAGCCCCAGCATTTT. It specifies CASSLDGGRSNQPQHF.